This T cell receptor beta chain was retrieved from a study of Ad26.COV2.S vaccination and SARS-CoV-2 variants. Stated treatment: roughly 19 received Ad26.COV2.S at low or high dose, single or two shots; five or six received placebo; per-sample allocation not given. Collection of samples fell on day 63 after the first vaccine or placebo injection. From germline, CDR1 is SGHAT and CDR2 FQNNGV. The CDR3 consists of 14 residues. V was clipped by 5 bases and J by 0 bases, with 10 bases between them. General study results and limits: Spike-specific TCR breadth was greater in vaccine than placebo recipients. Reports say spike-specific CD8+ and CD4+ T cell responses covered substantial breadth after vaccination.

As regards this clone: The antigen is undetermined.

Method: immunoSEQ multiplex PCR; TCRdb's copy keeps in-frame clones and lacks some. The data show hundreds of thousands of clones, about nine tenths seen once. The receptor was derived from a person between 18 and 65 years old who received the Ad26.COV2.S COVID-19 vaccine or a placebo. Sequencing was performed on peripheral blood, taken in a trial of Ad26.COV2.S vaccine versus placebo. The rearrangement joins TRBV11-2 to TRBJ1-1, with unresolved D. As DNA, the CDR3 is TGTGCCAGCAGCGGTCTGACGCTGAACACTGAAGCTTTCTTT. It yields the protein CASSGLTLNTEAFF.